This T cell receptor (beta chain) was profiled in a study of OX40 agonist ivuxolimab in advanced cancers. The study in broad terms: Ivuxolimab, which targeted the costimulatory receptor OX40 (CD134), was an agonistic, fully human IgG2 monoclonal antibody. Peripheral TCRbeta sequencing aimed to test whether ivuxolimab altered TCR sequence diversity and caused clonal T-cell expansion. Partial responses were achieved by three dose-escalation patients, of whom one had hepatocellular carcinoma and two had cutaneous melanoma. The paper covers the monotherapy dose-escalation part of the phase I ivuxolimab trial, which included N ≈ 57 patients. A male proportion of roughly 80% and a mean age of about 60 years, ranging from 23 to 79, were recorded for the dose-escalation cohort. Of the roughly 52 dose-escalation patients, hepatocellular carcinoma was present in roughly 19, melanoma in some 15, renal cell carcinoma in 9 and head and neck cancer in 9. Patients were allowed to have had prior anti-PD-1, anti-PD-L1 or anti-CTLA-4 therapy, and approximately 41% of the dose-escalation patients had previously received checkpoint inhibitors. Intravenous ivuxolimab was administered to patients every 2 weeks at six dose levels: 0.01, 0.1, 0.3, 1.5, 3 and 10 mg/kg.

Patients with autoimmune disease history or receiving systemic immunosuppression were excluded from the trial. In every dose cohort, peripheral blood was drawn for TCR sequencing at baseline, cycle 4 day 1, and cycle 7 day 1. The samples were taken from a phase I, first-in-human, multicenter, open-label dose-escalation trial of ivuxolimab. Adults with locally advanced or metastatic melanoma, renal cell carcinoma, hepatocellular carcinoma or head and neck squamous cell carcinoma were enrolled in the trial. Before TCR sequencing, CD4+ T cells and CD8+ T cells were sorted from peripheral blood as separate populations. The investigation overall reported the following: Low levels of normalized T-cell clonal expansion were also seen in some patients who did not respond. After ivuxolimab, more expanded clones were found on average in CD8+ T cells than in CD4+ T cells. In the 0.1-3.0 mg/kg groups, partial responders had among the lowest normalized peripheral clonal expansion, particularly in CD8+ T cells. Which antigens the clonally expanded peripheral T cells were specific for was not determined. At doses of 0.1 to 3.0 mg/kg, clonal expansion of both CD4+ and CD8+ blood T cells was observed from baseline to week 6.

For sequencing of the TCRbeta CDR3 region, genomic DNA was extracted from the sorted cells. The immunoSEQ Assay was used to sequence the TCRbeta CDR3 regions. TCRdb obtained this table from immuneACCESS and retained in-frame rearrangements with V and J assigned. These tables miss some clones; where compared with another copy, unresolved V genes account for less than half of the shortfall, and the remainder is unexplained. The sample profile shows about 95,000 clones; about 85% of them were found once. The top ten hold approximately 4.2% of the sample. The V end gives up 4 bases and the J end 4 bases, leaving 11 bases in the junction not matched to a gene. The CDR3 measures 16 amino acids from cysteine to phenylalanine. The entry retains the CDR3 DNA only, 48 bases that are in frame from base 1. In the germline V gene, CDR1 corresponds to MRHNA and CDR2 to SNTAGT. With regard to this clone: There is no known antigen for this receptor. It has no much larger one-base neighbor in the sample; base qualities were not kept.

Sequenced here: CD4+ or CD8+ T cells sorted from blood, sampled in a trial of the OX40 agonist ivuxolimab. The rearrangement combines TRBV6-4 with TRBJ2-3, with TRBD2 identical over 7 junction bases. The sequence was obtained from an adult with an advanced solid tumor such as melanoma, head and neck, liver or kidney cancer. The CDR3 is CASSAGGSDGADTQYF. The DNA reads TGTGCCAGCAGTGCCGGGGGGAGTGATGGAGCAGATACGCAGTATTTT.